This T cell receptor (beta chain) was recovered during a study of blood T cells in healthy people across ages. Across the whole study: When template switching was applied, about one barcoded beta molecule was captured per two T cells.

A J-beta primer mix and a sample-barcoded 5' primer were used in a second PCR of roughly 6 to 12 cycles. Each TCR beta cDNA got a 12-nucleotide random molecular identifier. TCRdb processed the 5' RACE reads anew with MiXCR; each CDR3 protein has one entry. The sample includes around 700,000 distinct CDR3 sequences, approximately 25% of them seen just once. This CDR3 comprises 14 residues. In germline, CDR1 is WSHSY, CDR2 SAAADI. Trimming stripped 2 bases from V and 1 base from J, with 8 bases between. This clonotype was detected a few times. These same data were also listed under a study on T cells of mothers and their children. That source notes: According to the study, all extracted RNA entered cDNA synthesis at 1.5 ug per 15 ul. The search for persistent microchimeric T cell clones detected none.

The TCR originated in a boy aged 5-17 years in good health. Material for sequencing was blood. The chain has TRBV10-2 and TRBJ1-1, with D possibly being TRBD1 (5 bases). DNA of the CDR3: TGCGCCAGCAGTGAGACAGGCACGAACACTGAAGCTTTCTTT. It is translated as CASSETGTNTEAFF.